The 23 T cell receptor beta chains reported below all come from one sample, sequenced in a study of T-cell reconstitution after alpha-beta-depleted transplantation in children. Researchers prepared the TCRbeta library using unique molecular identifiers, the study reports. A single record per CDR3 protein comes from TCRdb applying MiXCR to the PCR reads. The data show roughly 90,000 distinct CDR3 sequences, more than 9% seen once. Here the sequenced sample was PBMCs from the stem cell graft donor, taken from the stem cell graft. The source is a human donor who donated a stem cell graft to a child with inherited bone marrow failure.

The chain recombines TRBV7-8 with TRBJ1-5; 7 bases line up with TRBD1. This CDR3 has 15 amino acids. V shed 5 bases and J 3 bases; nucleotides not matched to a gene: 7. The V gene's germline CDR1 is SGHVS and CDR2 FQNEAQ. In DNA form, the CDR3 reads TGTGCCAGCAGCCTACTGACAGGGAACAATCAGCCCCAGCATTTT. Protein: CASSLLTGNNQPQHF.

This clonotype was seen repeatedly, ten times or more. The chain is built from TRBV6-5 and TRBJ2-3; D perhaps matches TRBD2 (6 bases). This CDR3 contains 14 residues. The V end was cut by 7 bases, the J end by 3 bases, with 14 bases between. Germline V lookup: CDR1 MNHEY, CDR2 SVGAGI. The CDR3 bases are TGTGCCAGCAAAAGGCGGGACTCTACAGATACGCAGTATTTT. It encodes CASKRRDSTDTQYF.

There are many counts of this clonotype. CDR3 region: CASSLAASWEGEQFF. CDR3 DNA: TGTGCCAGCAGCTTAGCCGCCAGTTGGGAAGGCGAGCAGTTCTTC. The chain links TRBV11-1 to TRBJ2-1; D gene uncertain. V lost 0 bases and J lost 10, with 16 bases in between. Germline V lookup: CDR1 SGHAT, CDR2 FQDESV (reference sequence). CDR3 length equals 15 residues. Drawing the rest from reference TRBV11-1 and TRBJ2-1, the complete variable domain is EAEVAQSPRYKITEKSQAVAFWCDPISGHATLYWYRQILGQGPELLVQFQDESVVDDSQLPKDRFSAERLKGVDSTLKIQPAELGDSAMYLCASSLAASWEGEQFFGPGTRLTVL.

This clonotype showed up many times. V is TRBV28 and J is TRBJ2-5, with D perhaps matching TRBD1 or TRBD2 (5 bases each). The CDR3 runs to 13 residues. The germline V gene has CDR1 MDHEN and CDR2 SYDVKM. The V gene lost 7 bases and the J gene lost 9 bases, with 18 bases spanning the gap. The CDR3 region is CASTEGQGWAQYF. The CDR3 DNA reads TGTGCCAGCACTGAGGGGCAGGGATGGGCCCAGTACTTC.

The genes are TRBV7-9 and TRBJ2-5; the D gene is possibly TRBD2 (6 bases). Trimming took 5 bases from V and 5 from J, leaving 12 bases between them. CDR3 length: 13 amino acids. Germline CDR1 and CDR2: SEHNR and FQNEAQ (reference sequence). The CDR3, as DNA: TGTGCCAGCAGCGGGGGGTCGACGGAGACCCAGTACTTC. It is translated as CASSGGSTETQYF.

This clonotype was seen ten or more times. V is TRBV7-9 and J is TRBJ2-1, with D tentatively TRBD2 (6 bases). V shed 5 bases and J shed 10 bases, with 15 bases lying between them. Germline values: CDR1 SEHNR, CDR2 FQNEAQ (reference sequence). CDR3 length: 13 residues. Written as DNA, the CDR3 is TGTGCCAGCAGCGCGACTAGTTGGAGAGAGCAGTTCTTC. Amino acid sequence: CASSATSWREQFF.

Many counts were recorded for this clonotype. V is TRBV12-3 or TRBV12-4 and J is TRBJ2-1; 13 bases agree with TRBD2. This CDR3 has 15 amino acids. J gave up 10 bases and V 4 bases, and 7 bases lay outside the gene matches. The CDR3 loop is CASSSGTSGIGEQFF. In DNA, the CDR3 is TGTGCCAGCAGTTCCGGGACTAGCGGGATCGGAGAGCAGTTCTTC.

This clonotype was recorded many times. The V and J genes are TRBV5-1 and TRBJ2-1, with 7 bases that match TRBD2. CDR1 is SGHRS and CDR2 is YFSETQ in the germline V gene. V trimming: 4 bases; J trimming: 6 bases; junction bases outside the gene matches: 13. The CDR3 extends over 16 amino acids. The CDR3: CASSPELRGSSNEQFF. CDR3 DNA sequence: TGCGCCAGCAGCCCAGAGCTGCGCGGGAGCTCCAATGAGCAGTTCTTC.

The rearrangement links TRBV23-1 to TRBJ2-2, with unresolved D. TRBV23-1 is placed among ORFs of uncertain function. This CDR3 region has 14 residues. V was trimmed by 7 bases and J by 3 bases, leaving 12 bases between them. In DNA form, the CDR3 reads TGCGCCAGCACCACCGATGTCCACACCGGGGAGCTGTTTTTT. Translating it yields CASTTDVHTGELFF.

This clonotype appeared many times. CDR3 sequence (DNA): TGCGCCAGCAGCCATTCCCTAGCCGATGCAGCGAACACCGGGGAGCTGTTTTTT. This encodes CASSHSLADAANTGELFF. V usage is TRBV4-3 and J usage is TRBJ2-2, with D possibly being TRBD2 (5 bases). Germline loops: CDR1 LGHNA, CDR2 YSLEER. The CDR3 has 18 amino acids. Trimming took off 3 bases at V and 0 bases at J, with 17 bases between the two ends.

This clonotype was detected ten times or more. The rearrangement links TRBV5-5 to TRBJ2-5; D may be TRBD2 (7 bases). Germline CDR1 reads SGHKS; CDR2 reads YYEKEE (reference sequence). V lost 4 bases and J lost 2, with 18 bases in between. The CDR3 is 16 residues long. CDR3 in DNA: TGTGCCAGCAGCCAAGGGGGGGGTTTGTATCAAGAGACCCAGTACTTC. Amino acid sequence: CASSQGGGLYQETQYF.

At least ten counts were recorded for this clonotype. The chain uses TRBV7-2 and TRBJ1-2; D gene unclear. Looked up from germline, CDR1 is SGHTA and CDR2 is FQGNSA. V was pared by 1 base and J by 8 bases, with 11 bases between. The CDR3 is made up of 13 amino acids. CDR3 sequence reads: CASSLGPTRGYTF. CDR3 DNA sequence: TGTGCCAGCAGCTTAGGGCCGACACGCGGCTACACCTTC.

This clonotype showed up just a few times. CDR3 loop: CSRGGHGTDTQYF. CDR3 coding DNA: TGCAGTCGGGGGGGGCACGGCACAGATACGCAGTATTTT. The chain joins TRBV20-1 to TRBJ2-3; TRBD2 aligns across 8 bases. The CDR3 is 13 residues long. CDR1 DFQATT and CDR2 SNEGSKA come from the germline V gene (reference sequence). With V trimmed by 8 bases and J by 1 base, 5 bases remained unmatched.

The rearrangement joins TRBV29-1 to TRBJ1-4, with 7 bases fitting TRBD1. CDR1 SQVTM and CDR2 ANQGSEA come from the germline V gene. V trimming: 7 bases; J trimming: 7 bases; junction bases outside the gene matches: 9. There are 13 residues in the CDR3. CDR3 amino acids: CSGCDRVGEKLFF. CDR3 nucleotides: TGCAGCGGATGCGACAGGGTCGGTGAAAAACTGTTTTTT. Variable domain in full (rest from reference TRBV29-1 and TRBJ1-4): SAVISQKPSRDICQRGTSLTIQCQVDSQVTMMFWYRQQPGQSLTLIATANQGSEATYESGFVIDKFPISRPNLTFSTLTVSNMSPEDSSIYLCSGCDRVGEKLFFGSGTQLSVL.

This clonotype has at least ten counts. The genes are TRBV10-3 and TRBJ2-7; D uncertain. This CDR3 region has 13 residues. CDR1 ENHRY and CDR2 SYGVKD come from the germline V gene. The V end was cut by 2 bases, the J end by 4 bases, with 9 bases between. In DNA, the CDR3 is TGTGCCATCAGTGAGACGGTCCTTTACGAGCAGTACTTC. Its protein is CAISETVLYEQYF.

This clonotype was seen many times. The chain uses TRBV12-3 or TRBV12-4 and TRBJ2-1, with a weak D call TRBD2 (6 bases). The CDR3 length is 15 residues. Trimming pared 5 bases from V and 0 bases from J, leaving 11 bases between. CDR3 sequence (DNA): TGTGCCAGCAGTGCCCTAGCGAGCTCCTACAATGAGCAGTTCTTC. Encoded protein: CASSALASSYNEQFF.

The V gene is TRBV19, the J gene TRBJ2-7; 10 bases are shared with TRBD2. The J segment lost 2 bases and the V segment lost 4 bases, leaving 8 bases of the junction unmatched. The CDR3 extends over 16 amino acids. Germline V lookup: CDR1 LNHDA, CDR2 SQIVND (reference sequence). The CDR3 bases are TGTGCCAGTAGTACGGGACTAGCGAGTACAACCTACGAGCAGTACTTC. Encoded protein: CASSTGLASTTYEQYF.

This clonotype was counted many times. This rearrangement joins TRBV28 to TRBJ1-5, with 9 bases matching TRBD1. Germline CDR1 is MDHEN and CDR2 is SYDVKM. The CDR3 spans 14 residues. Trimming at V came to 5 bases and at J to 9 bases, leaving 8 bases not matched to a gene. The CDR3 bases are TGTGCCAGCAGTCTGAGACAGGGGGAGAGGCCCCAGCATTTT. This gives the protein CASSLRQGERPQHF.

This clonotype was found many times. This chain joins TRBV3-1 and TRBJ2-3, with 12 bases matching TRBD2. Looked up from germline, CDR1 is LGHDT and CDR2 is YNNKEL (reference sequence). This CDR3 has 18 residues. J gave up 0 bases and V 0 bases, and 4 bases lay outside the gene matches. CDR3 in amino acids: CASSQETSGGFSTDTQYF. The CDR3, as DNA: TGTGCCAGCAGCCAAGAGACTAGCGGGGGTTTCAGCACAGATACGCAGTATTTT.

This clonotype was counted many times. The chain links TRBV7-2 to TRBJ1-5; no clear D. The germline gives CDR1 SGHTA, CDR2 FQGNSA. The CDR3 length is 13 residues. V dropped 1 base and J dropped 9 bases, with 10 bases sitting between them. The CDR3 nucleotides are TGTGCCAGCAGCTTAGATGCCGTTGGGCCCCAGCATTTT. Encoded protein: CASSLDAVGPQHF.

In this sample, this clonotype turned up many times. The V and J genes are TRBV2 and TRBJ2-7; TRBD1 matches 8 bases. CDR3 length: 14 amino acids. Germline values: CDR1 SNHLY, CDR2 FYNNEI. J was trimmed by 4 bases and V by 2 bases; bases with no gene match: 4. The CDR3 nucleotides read TGTGCCAGCAGTGAACAGGGGGCCTTTTACGAGCAGTACTTC. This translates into CASSEQGAFYEQYF.

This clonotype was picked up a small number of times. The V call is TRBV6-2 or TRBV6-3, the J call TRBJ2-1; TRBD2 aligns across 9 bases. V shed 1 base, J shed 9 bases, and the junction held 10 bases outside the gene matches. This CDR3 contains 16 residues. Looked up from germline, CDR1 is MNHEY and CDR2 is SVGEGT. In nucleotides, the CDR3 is TGTGCCAGCAGTTACTGGCGGGAGGGCCCCTATGGTGAGCAGTTCTTC. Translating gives CASSYWREGPYGEQFF.

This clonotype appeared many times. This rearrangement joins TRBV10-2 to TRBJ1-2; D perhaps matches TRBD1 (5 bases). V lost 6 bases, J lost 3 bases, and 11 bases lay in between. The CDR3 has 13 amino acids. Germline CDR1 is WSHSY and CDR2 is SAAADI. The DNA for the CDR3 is TGCGCCAGCAGGGACGGGGGGGACTATGGCTACACCTTC. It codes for CASRDGGDYGYTF.